The rows below give T cell receptor beta chains drawn from one sample of a study of blood T cell repertoires in COVID-19. TCRdb keeps only in-frame clones here, not all; method: immunoSEQ multiplex PCR. The table has around 130,000 clones, more than 80% seen once. The specimen was peripheral blood. These receptors all stem from a man aged 40-49 years with acute or convalescent COVID-19. Each CDR3 is given with its conserved first and last residue. A D gene is named only where the DNA matches it firmly. Only part of the rows carry a size: once, few, many, or a class if the clone is expanded.

j_gene: TRBJ1-3
abundance: -
d_gene: -
v_gene: TRBV30
CDR3aa: CAWLAATGNTIYF
CDR3nt: TGTGCCTGGTTAGCGGCAACTGGAAACACCATATATTTT

j_gene: TRBJ1-1
abundance: -
d_gene: -
v_gene: TRBV2
CDR3aa: CASSRGLGEAFF
CDR3nt: TGTGCCAGCAGTCGGGGATTGGGTGAAGCTTTCTTT

j_gene: TRBJ1-2
abundance: -
d_gene: -
v_gene: TRBV14
CDR3aa: CASSQAGGGSGYTF
CDR3nt: TGTGCCAGCAGCCAAGCTGGGGGGGGTAGTGGCTACACCTTC

j_gene: TRBJ1-2
abundance: -
d_gene: TRBD1
v_gene: TRBV29-1
CDR3aa: CSVVGDRVYGYTF
CDR3nt: TGCAGCGTCGTTGGAGACAGGGTCTATGGCTACACCTTC

j_gene: TRBJ2-2
abundance: -
d_gene: -
v_gene: TRBV25-1
CDR3aa: CASTTGTGELFF
CDR3nt: TGTGCCAGTACAACGGGCACCGGGGAGCTGTTTTTT

j_gene: TRBJ1-1
abundance: -
d_gene: -
v_gene: TRBV18
CDR3aa: CASSQGPNTEAFF
CDR3nt: TGTGCCAGCTCACAGGGGCCCAACACTGAAGCTTTCTTT

j_gene: TRBJ2-3
abundance: -
d_gene: -
v_gene: TRBV25-1
CDR3aa: CASRTGGDTQYF
CDR3nt: TGTGCCAGCAGGACGGGTGGGGATACGCAGTATTTT

j_gene: TRBJ1-1
abundance: -
d_gene: -
v_gene: TRBV20-1
CDR3aa: CSARAGAVAFF
CDR3nt: TGCAGTGCTAGGGCAGGGGCCGTGGCTTTCTTT

j_gene: TRBJ1-6
abundance: -
d_gene: TRBD1
v_gene: TRBV3-1/TRBV3-2
CDR3aa: CASSQVRGDSPLHF
CDR3nt: TGTGCCAGCAGCCAAGTCAGGGGGGACTCACCCCTCCACTTT

j_gene: TRBJ1-2
abundance: -
d_gene: -
v_gene: TRBV20-1
CDR3aa: CSAAWVRGYTF
CDR3nt: TGCAGTGCCGCTTGGGTGCGGGGCTACACCTTC

j_gene: TRBJ2-5
abundance: -
d_gene: -
v_gene: TRBV5-5
CDR3aa: CASSLLAGETQYF
CDR3nt: TGTGCCAGCAGCTTGTTGGCGGGAGAGACCCAGTACTTC

j_gene: TRBJ1-4
abundance: -
d_gene: -
v_gene: TRBV30
CDR3aa: CALSRGYNNEKLFF
CDR3nt: TGTGCTCTTTCTCGGGGGTATAATAATGAAAAACTGTTTTTT

j_gene: TRBJ1-4
abundance: -
d_gene: TRBD1
v_gene: TRBV5-1
CDR3aa: CASSLGTGNEKLFF
CDR3nt: TGCGCCAGCAGCCTGGGGACAGGGAACGAAAAACTGTTTTTT

j_gene: TRBJ1-1
abundance: few
d_gene: -
v_gene: TRBV6-5
CDR3aa: CASSSKAGGAFF
CDR3nt: TGTGCCAGCAGTTCCAAAGCCGGAGGAGCTTTCTTT

j_gene: TRBJ2-7
abundance: -
d_gene: -
v_gene: TRBV28
CDR3aa: CASSQIAISLYEQYF
CDR3nt: TGTGCCAGCAGTCAAATAGCGATTTCTCTCTACGAGCAGTACTTC

j_gene: TRBJ2-2
abundance: -
d_gene: -
v_gene: TRBV15
CDR3aa: CATSRVGGIGELFF
CDR3nt: TGTGCCACCAGCAGAGTAGGGGGAATCGGGGAGCTGTTTTTT

j_gene: TRBJ1-3
abundance: -
d_gene: -
v_gene: TRBV29-1
CDR3aa: CSVEDEAAGNTIYF
CDR3nt: TGCAGCGTTGAAGATGAGGCGGCTGGAAACACCATATATTTT